This passage covers 7 T cell receptor beta chains from one sample sequenced in a study of Graves' ophthalmopathy and Graves' hyperthyroidism. Amplification targeted the TCR beta CDR3 regions, with RNA transcripts as the source material. HTBI primers were employed in first-round RT-PCR, then a second-round multiplex PCR followed. TCRdb passed the multiplex PCR reads through MiXCR, listing each CDR3 protein once. Counted here are tens of thousands of distinct CDR3 sequences, more than 40% occurring once; the ten biggest clones make up 4.7%. Input material: peripheral blood. Receptor source: an adult woman with Graves' ophthalmopathy.

This clonotype was observed at least ten times. V usage is TRBV19 and J usage is TRBJ2-7; possible D gene TRBD2, 6 bases. V lost 5 bases and J lost 2, with 10 bases in between. CDR3 size: 13 residues. The V gene's germline CDR1 is LNHDA and CDR2 SQIVND (reference sequence). The CDR3 protein is CASSGREPYEQYF. The CDR3, as DNA: TGTGCCAGTAGTGGCCGGGAGCCCTACGAGCAGTACTTC.

V is TRBV5-1 and J is TRBJ1-3, with a tentative D call TRBD1 (6 bases). The CDR3 is made up of 15 amino acids. Germline V CDR1 and CDR2: SGHRS, YFSETQ. V dropped 0 bases and J dropped 2 bases, with 9 bases sitting between them. CDR3 sequence reads: CASSLDRVTGNTIYF. The CDR3 region has the DNA TGCGCCAGCAGCTTGGACAGGGTGACTGGAAACACCATATATTTT.

Comments on this clonotype: A read error may produce the germline difference seen at one junction end. This sequence joins TRBV5-1 and TRBJ2-7; 7 bases line up with TRBD2. The CDR3 runs 14 residues. Germline CDR1 SGHRS, CDR2 YFSETQ. CDR3 sequence (DNA): TGCGTCAGCAGGTTGGTAAGCGGGGCCTACGAGAAGTACTTC. Its translation is CVSRLVSGAYEKYF.

This clonotype was seen a handful of times. The J gene is TRBJ2-1, the V gene TRBV2; the D is unclear. Germline V gene data show CDR1 as SNHLY and CDR2 as FYNNEI. CDR3 length equals 11 residues. V lost 4 bases and J 14 bases, leaving 12 bases between the germline ends. The CDR3 reads CASSVTALEFF. Written as DNA, the CDR3 is TGTGCCAGCAGTGTGACGGCGTTGGAGTTCTTC.

V and J are TRBV10-3 and TRBJ1-5; D ambiguous. CDR3 length: 12 amino acids. Deletions cut 8 bases from V and 2 bases from J, with 7 bases between. Germline assignment: CDR1 ENHRY and CDR2 SYGVKD. The CDR3 DNA is TGTGCCATCCAGGAGGGCAATCAGCCCCAGCATTTT. This sequence encodes CAIQEGNQPQHF.

The V gene is TRBV2, the J gene TRBJ1-4; the D is unclear. Trimming removed 8 bases at V and 8 bases at J, with 9 bases between. The CDR3 has 11 residues. Germline V gene data show CDR1 as SNHLY and CDR2 as FYNNEI. This CDR3 is CASGRREKLFF. The CDR3 DNA reads as TGTGCCAGCGGGCGTCGGGAAAAACTGTTTTTT.

This clonotype was counted ten times or more. The gene calls are TRBV14 and TRBJ1-1, with D unresolved. CDR3 length: 15 amino acids. Germline-derived CDR1 and CDR2 are SGHDN and FVKESK. The V and J ends lost 2 bases and 1 base respectively, with 11 bases between them. For the CDR3, the DNA is TGTGCCAGCAGCCAACCCTCAGGCCCGAACACTGAAGCTTTCTTT. This codes for CASSQPSGPNTEAFF.